This T cell receptor (beta chain) was recorded in a study of T-cell reconstitution after alpha-beta-depleted transplantation in children. Preparation of the TCRbeta library was carried out with unique molecular identifiers. Each CDR3 protein is one row after TCRdb ran MiXCR on the PCR reads. The profile shows about 360,000 distinct CDR3 sequences, 10% to 15% of them singletons. V lost 5 bases, J lost 0 bases, and 8 bases lay in between. Germline lookup yields CDR1 SNHLY and CDR2 FYNNEI. There are 14 residues in the CDR3. The specimen comprised PBMCs, sampled from the stem cell graft. The chain is built from TRBV2 and TRBJ1-5, with D uncertain. The TCR originated in a human donor who donated a stem cell graft to a child with Fanconi anemia. The CDR3 sequence is CASSPANSNQPQHF. As DNA, the CDR3 is TGTGCCAGCAGTCCGGCTAATAGCAATCAGCCCCAGCATTTT.